This T cell receptor beta chain originates from a study of cytomegalovirus exposure and HLA in healthy donors. General study results and limits: Presence/absence analyses assumed roughly uniform sequencing depth across donors, which may not hold.

PCR employed 60 Vbeta and 13 Jbeta primers. As handled by the study authors: About 11 million of tens of millions of unique TCR beta chains were shared, per a later count. Here immunoSEQ multiplex PCR was the method, and the copy in TCRdb shows in-frame clones only, minus some. V and J calls and clone size are copied from that table; D and trimming were computed from the DNA. This sample yields some 150,000 clones, of which around four fifths are seen a single time; less than 4% belongs to the top ten. Concerning this clone itself: No antigen is known for it.

The CDR3 spans 19 residues. The trim removed 1 base at V and 0 bases at J, leaving 12 bases unmatched. The chain joins TRBV23-1 to TRBJ1-5; TRBD1 matches 7 bases. Being an ORF, TRBV23-1 has a function that is uncertain. This receptor was obtained from a male donor in good health and CMV-seronegative. Sequenced: PBMCs. CDR3 bases: TGCGCCAGCAGTCAATTTCCCAGGGGGATCCCCTATAGCAATCAGCCCCAGCATTTT. Translation: CASSQFPRGIPYSNQPQHF.